This T cell receptor beta chain was documented in a study of cytotoxic CD8 clonotypes in ibrutinib-treated CLL. Only in-frame clones appear in the TCRdb table, and some are missing; sequencing was by immunoSEQ multiplex PCR. The table shows more than 300,000 clones, with approximately 80% occurring only once. The CDR3 is 16 residues long. CDR1 is MGHDK and CDR2 is SYGVNS in the germline V gene. Deletions cut 0 bases from V and 8 bases from J, with 16 bases between. The chain is built from TRBV25-1 and TRBJ1-4, with a weak D call TRBD1 (5 bases). The receptor's source is a human donor with chronic lymphocytic leukemia. The sample consisted of PBMCs, taken before ibrutinib treatment. Written as DNA, the CDR3 is TGTGCCAGCAGTGAATATTTGACAGAGGGCGGGGAAAAACTGTTTTTT. It encodes CASSEYLTEGGEKLFF.